Each of the 30 T cell receptor beta chains below was sequenced from the same sample in a study of Ad26.COV2.S vaccination and SARS-CoV-2 variants. TCRdb keeps only in-frame clones here, not all; method: immunoSEQ multiplex PCR. Of hundreds of thousands of clones listed, roughly nine tenths are singletons. The treatment is: around 19 received Ad26.COV2.S at low or high dose, single or two shots; about 5 received placebo; per-sample allocation not given. All samples were drawn on day 63, counting from the first vaccine or placebo injection. Sample: peripheral blood, taken in a trial of Ad26.COV2.S vaccine versus placebo. These receptors all stem from a person between 18 and 65 years old who received the Ad26.COV2.S COVID-19 vaccine or a placebo.

The chain joins TRBV23-1 to TRBJ2-3; D gene unclear. TRBV23-1 is an ORF, and what it does is uncertain. The V and J ends lost 4 bases and 2 bases respectively, with 22 bases between them. The CDR3 spans 18 residues. CDR3 DNA sequence: TGCGCCAGCAGTCCTTCGACCTCTCCCGGACGACTCACAGATACGCAGTATTTT. Amino acid sequence: CASSPSTSPGRLTDTQYF.

The chain links TRBV7-9 to TRBJ2-5; unclear D gene. Germline V gene sequence: CDR1 SEHNR, CDR2 FQNEAQ (reference sequence). Trimming stripped 7 bases from V and 7 bases from J, with 13 bases between. CDR3 length: 12 residues. CDR3 DNA sequence: TGTGCCAGCAACCTCCAAAGAGGGACCCAGTACTTC. The encoded protein is CASNLQRGTQYF.

CDR3 nucleotides: TGTGCCAGCAGCTATGTCGGGGAGACCCAGTACTTC. It specifies CASSYVGETQYF. V and J are TRBV6-2 or TRBV6-3 and TRBJ2-5, with no clear D. CDR3 length: 12 residues. The germline V gene has CDR1 MNHEY and CDR2 SVGEGT. Trimming removed 6 bases from V and 5 bases from J, with 10 bases in between.

The chain joins TRBV27 to TRBJ1-6; tentative D call: TRBD1 (5 bases). The CDR3 extends over 15 amino acids. Trimming removed 3 bases at V and 11 bases at J, with 17 bases between. The V gene's germline CDR1 is MNHEY and CDR2 SMNVEV (reference sequence). CDR3 bases: TGTGCCAGCAGTTTTGATCGGGGGTCGGGAACACCCCTCCACTTT. Translated: CASSFDRGSGTPLHF.

The chain uses TRBV4-3 and TRBJ1-4, with D possibly matching TRBD1 (5 bases). V gave up 0 bases and J gave up 4 bases, with 12 bases separating them. This CDR3 is built from 16 residues. The germline gives CDR1 LGHNA, CDR2 YSLEER. The CDR3 DNA reads as TGCGCCAGCAGCCAAGATCTGCCGGGGGGTAATGAAAAACTGTTTTTT. It specifies CASSQDLPGGNEKLFF.

In its sample, this clone was seen once. The rearrangement uses TRBV7-9 and TRBJ1-5, with TRBD1 identical over 11 bases. CDR3 length: 16 residues. Germline V gene sequence: CDR1 SEHNR, CDR2 FQNEAQ (reference sequence). V gave up 5 bases and J gave up 4 bases; unmatched junction bases: 7. The CDR3 loop is CASSQDRDRGNQPQHF. CDR3 nucleotide sequence: TGTGCCAGCAGCCAAGACCGGGACAGGGGGAATCAGCCCCAGCATTTT.

The chain is built from TRBV5-6 and TRBJ2-7; no clear D. Trimming took off 3 bases at V and 0 bases at J, with 10 bases between the two ends. CDR1 SGHDT and CDR2 YYEEEE come from the germline V gene. The CDR3 contains 14 residues. The CDR3 protein is CASSSSPTSYEQYF. The CDR3 nucleotides read TGTGCCAGCAGCTCCTCCCCTACCTCCTACGAGCAGTACTTC.

The genes are TRBV19 and TRBJ2-5; 10 bases match TRBD1. This CDR3 is built from 15 residues. The germline CDR1 and CDR2 sequences are LNHDA and SQIVND (reference sequence). V was clipped by 8 bases and J by 5 bases; unmatched bases: 11. The CDR3 is CASSLPGQGTETQYF. The CDR3 bases are TGTGCCAGTTCTTTACCGGGACAGGGGACCGAGACCCAGTACTTC.

This clone was observed a handful of times. The V and J genes are TRBV5-6 and TRBJ2-7; TRBD2 matches 7 bases. Trimming took 0 bases from V and 6 from J; bases not matched to a gene: 3. Germline CDR1 reads SGHDT; CDR2 reads YYEEEE. CDR3 length: 13 amino acids. This chain's CDR3 is CASSLERGSEQYF. The CDR3 bases are TGTGCCAGCAGCTTGGAGCGGGGATCCGAGCAGTACTTC.

The genes are TRBV6-2 or TRBV6-3 and TRBJ2-2, with a tentative D call TRBD1 (6 bases). The length of the CDR3 is 16 residues. Trimming shortened V by 3 bases and J by 1 base, and 12 bases separated the two germline ends. CDR1 and CDR2 (germline): MNHEY, SVGEGT. The CDR3 DNA reads as TGTGCCAGCAGTTATAGAGGGGGATGGAACACCGGGGAGCTGTTTTTT. Its translation is CASSYRGGWNTGELFF.

The gene calls are TRBV4-1 and TRBJ1-1; 8 nucleotides align to TRBD1. The V segment lost 4 bases and the J segment 3 bases; nucleotides outside the gene matches: 7. CDR1 and CDR2 from the germline V gene are MGHRA and YSYEKL. This CDR3 has 15 amino acids. The CDR3 coding sequence is TGCGCCAGCAGCCCCAGGACAGGGAGCGACACTGAAGCTTTCTTT. It specifies CASSPRTGSDTEAFF.

The V and J genes are TRBV7-9 and TRBJ1-4; D is possibly TRBD1 (5 bases). Trimming removed 4 bases from V and 0 bases from J, with 12 bases in between. Germline V gene sequence: CDR1 SEHNR, CDR2 FQNEAQ (reference sequence). The CDR3 spans 16 residues. Here the CDR3 DNA reads TGTGCCAGCAGCTCCGGGACTTATCCAACTAATGAAAAACTGTTTTTT. This translates into CASSSGTYPTNEKLFF.

V is TRBV10-3 and J is TRBJ2-5; TRBD2 agrees at 8 bases. The CDR3 has 14 residues. Trimming took 10 bases from V and 2 from J; bases not matched to a gene: 9. Germline values: CDR1 ENHRY, CDR2 SYGVKD. The CDR3 loop reads CATNRGGLQETQYF. CDR3 nucleotides: TGTGCCACCAACCGGGGGGGATTACAAGAGACCCAGTACTTC.

V is TRBV5-4 and J is TRBJ2-3; TRBD2 matches 7 bases. The CDR3 has 16 residues. CDR1 is SGHNT and CDR2 is YYREEE in the germline V gene (reference sequence). Germline trimming cut 4 bases from V and 0 bases from J; bases unmatched to any gene: 8. CDR3 sequence (DNA): TGTGCCAGCAGCAGCGGGAAAAAATCTAGCACAGATACGCAGTATTTT. This codes for CASSSGKKSSTDTQYF.

The chain employs TRBV4-2 and TRBJ2-2, with no clear D. CDR1 and CDR2 from the germline V gene are LGHNA and YNFKEQ. Trimming took 1 base from V and 1 from J, leaving 7 bases between them. This CDR3 region has 15 residues. The CDR3 loop is CASSQGRLNTGELFF. The DNA for the CDR3 is TGTGCCAGCAGCCAAGGACGGCTGAACACCGGGGAGCTGTTTTTT.

This chain connects TRBV27 to TRBJ2-7; TRBD2 matches 9 bases. The length of the CDR3 is 14 residues. Per germline, CDR1 MNHEY and CDR2 SMNVEV (reference sequence). V lost 4 bases, J lost 4 bases, and 5 bases stayed unmatched. The CDR3 reads CASSSVSGGYEQYF. DNA of the CDR3: TGTGCCAGCAGTTCCGTCAGCGGGGGGTACGAGCAGTACTTC.

This chain links TRBV20-1 with TRBJ2-7, with unresolved D. Deletions cut 3 bases from V and 5 bases from J, with 14 bases between. The CDR3 covers 13 residues. Germline assignment: CDR1 DFQATT and CDR2 SNEGSKA (reference sequence). CDR3 sequence (DNA): TGCAGTGCTAGTAGTACTTTACGAAACGAGCAGTACGTC. As protein: CSASSTLRNEQYV.

This clone appeared a single time. V is TRBV5-1 and J is TRBJ2-3, with 8 bases fitting TRBD2. The germline CDR1 and CDR2 sequences are SGHRS and YFSETQ. V was clipped by 7 bases and J by 1 base; unmatched bases: 5. The CDR3 is made up of 14 amino acids. CDR3 amino acids: CASDPGGGTDTQYF. The CDR3 coding sequence is TGCGCCAGCGACCCGGGGGGGGGCACAGATACGCAGTATTTT. Full variable domain (remainder filled in from reference TRBV5-1 and TRBJ2-3): KAGVTQTPRYLIKTRGQQVTLSCSPISGHRSVSWYQQTPGQGLQFLFEYFSETQRNKGNFPGRFSGRQFSNSRSEMNVSTLELGDSALYLCASDPGGGTDTQYFGPGTRLTVL.

The chain has TRBV28 and TRBJ1-1; D might be TRBD1 (5 bases). Deletions cut 2 bases from V and 6 bases from J, with 16 bases between. CDR1 and CDR2 (germline): MDHEN, SYDVKM. This CDR3 region has 15 residues. As DNA, the CDR3 is TGTGCCAGCAGTTTAATGGGGGGGGGTAACCCTGAAGCTTTCTTT. This sequence encodes CASSLMGGGNPEAFF.

This sequence joins TRBV6-1 and TRBJ1-2, with D hard to call. This CDR3 has 14 residues. V dropped 1 base and J dropped 5 bases, with 11 bases sitting between them. Germline V gene sequence: CDR1 MNHNS, CDR2 SASEGT. This CDR3 reads CASSEGQVGYGYTF. In nucleotides, the CDR3 is TGTGCCAGCAGTGAAGGGCAGGTTGGGTATGGCTACACCTTC.

This clone occurred a few times. The chain has TRBV7-6 and TRBJ2-7, with D perhaps given as TRBD1 or TRBD2 (5 bases each). The CDR3 has 15 residues. The germline CDR1 and CDR2 sequences are SGHVS and FNYEAQ. The V end was cut by 1 base, the J end by 0 bases, with 10 bases between. The CDR3 nucleotides are TGTGCCAGCAGCTTAGGGGGACCACGCTCCTACGAGCAGTACTTC. It translates to CASSLGGPRSYEQYF.

V is TRBV27 and J is TRBJ1-4, with D unclear. V lost 6 bases to trimming and J lost 4 bases, with 9 bases between them. Germline V gene lookup returns CDR1 MNHEY and CDR2 SMNVEV (reference sequence). The CDR3 extends over 13 amino acids. CDR3 in amino acids: CASSSLLNEKLFF. In DNA, the CDR3 is TGTGCCAGCAGCAGCCTTCTTAATGAAAAACTGTTTTTT. Variable domain in full (rest from reference TRBV27 and TRBJ1-4): EAQVTQNPRYLITVTGKKLTVTCSQNMNHEYMSWYRQDPGLGLRQIYYSMNVEVTDKGDVPEGYKVSRKEKRNFPLILESPSPNQTSLYFCASSSLLNEKLFFGSGTQLSVL.

The CDR3 nucleotides read TGTGCCAGCAGTTACGTACCCCGGGGGAACACTGAAGCTTTCTTT. Its protein is CASSYVPRGNTEAFF. This chain joins TRBV6-5 and TRBJ1-1; no clear D gene. Germline V gives CDR1 MNHEY, CDR2 SVGAGI. V dropped 2 bases and J dropped 1 base, with 11 bases sitting between them. The CDR3 has 15 residues.

Comments on this clone: Other DNA sequences of this sample code for an identical CDR3. The V and J genes are TRBV7-2 and TRBJ1-1; D perhaps matches TRBD1 (5 bases). The V gene's germline CDR1 is SGHTA and CDR2 FQGNSA. The CDR3 is made up of 14 amino acids. V lost 2 bases to trimming and J lost 1 base, with 8 bases between them. The CDR3 here is CASSLYGGNTEAFF. The CDR3 DNA is TGTGCCAGCAGCTTATATGGGGGGAACACTGAAGCTTTCTTT.

This chain uses TRBV4-3 with TRBJ1-1; possible D gene TRBD1, 5 bases. Germline values: CDR1 LGHNA, CDR2 YSLEER. The CDR3 spans 13 residues. V was trimmed by 9 bases and J by 0 bases, leaving 11 bases between them. The CDR3, as DNA: TGCGCCAGTGCGGGGCGGATGAACACTGAAGCTTTCTTT. Its protein is CASAGRMNTEAFF.

This chain connects TRBV4-1 to TRBJ2-3; TRBD2 agrees at 16 bases. Germline values: CDR1 MGHRA, CDR2 YSYEKL. This CDR3 has 18 residues. With 6 bases clipped from V and 4 bases from J, the junction kept 10 bases outside the gene matches. The CDR3: CASRQPGLAGGPADTQYF. CDR3 DNA: TGCGCCAGCAGACAACCGGGACTAGCGGGAGGGCCAGCAGATACGCAGTATTTT.

V usage is TRBV7-2 and J usage is TRBJ1-5; TRBD1 might be the D (5 bases). Germline CDR1 and CDR2: SGHTA and FQGNSA. Trimming stripped 5 bases from V and 5 bases from J, with 13 bases between. The CDR3 covers 14 residues. CDR3 in amino acids: CASSLRLGDQPQHF. The CDR3 coding sequence is TGTGCCAGCAGCCTCCGATTGGGGGATCAGCCCCAGCATTTT.

V usage is TRBV19 and J usage is TRBJ2-5, with D maybe TRBD1 (5 bases). Trimming stripped 5 bases from V and 4 bases from J, with 11 bases between. Germline loops: CDR1 LNHDA, CDR2 SQIVND (reference sequence). This CDR3 comprises 13 residues. Here the CDR3 DNA reads TGTGCCAGTAGTGTGACAGAAAGAGAGACCCAGTACTTC. It codes for CASSVTERETQYF.

This clone was picked up many times. The V gene is TRBV5-4, the J gene TRBJ1-1; the match to TRBD1 covers 10 bases. Per the germline V gene, CDR1 is SGHNT and CDR2 is YYREEE (reference sequence). Trimming cost V 5 bases and J 7 bases; bases outside gene matches: 8. This CDR3 spans 14 amino acids. This chain's CDR3 is CASSWDRGVGEAFF. DNA of the CDR3: TGTGCCAGCAGTTGGGACAGGGGAGTTGGTGAAGCTTTCTTT.

The chain uses TRBV9 and TRBJ2-1; 12 bases are a match to TRBD2. Germline trimming cut 2 bases from V and 4 bases from J; bases unmatched to any gene: 7. CDR3 length: 17 amino acids. CDR1 is SGDLS and CDR2 is YYNGEE in the germline V gene. The CDR3 DNA sequence: TGTGCCAGCAGCGTCGCCCCTAGCGGGGGGGCTTACAATGAGCAGTTCTTC. As protein: CASSVAPSGGAYNEQFF.